The 16 T cell receptor beta chains given below trace back to one sample, sequenced in a study of cytomegalovirus exposure and HLA in healthy donors. PCR used 60 Vbeta primers and 13 Jbeta primers. Method: immunoSEQ multiplex PCR; TCRdb's copy keeps in-frame clones and lacks some. Listed are some 40,000 clones; under 4.5% falls within the top ten. Sequenced sample: PBMCs. These receptors were obtained from a male donor in good health and CMV-seronegative.

The DNA for the CDR3 is TGTGCCAGCAGACCGGGACAGGGGTCCTACGAGCAGTACTTC. Its protein product is CASRPGQGSYEQYF. V usage is TRBV7-9 and J usage is TRBJ2-7; 10 nucleotides line up with TRBD1. The length of the CDR3 is 14 residues. J lost 1 base, V lost 6 bases, and 3 bases had no gene match. CDR1 is SEHNR and CDR2 is FQNEAQ in the germline V gene (reference sequence).

V and J are TRBV14 and TRBJ2-7; D uncertain. This CDR3 comprises 15 residues. The germline V gene has CDR1 SGHDN and CDR2 FVKESK. Trimming took off 1 base at V and 3 bases at J, with 13 bases between the two ends. In nucleotides, the CDR3 is TGTGCCAGCAGCCAAGGGCAGCTAGATTACTACGAGCAGTACTTC. Protein product: CASSQGQLDYYEQYF.

Concerning this clone: One end of the junction does not line up with germline, which may come from a read error. This chain links TRBV30 with TRBJ2-1, with TRBD2 identical over 10 bases. The CDR3 has 15 residues. CDR1 and CDR2 (germline): GTSNPN, SVGIG (reference sequence). This chain's CDR3 is CAGSGAGGSYNEQFF. The CDR3 DNA follows: TGTGCCGGGAGTGGAGCGGGGGGGTCCTACAATGAGCAGTTCTTC.

This sequence joins TRBV7-6 and TRBJ2-3; maybe TRBD2 (5 bases). The CDR3 totals 15 residues. Trimming took off 5 bases at V and 2 bases at J, with 14 bases between the two ends. Germline CDR1 SGHVS, CDR2 FNYEAQ. The CDR3 DNA is TGTGCCAGCAGCGCGTTAACTAGTACCACAGATACGCAGTATTTT. Residues: CASSALTSTTDTQYF.

The J gene is TRBJ2-1, the V gene TRBV6-5; D gene uncertain. Germline assignment: CDR1 MNHEY and CDR2 SVGAGI. V lost 0 bases to trimming and J lost 6 bases, with 9 bases between them. This CDR3 has 14 residues. Here the CDR3 reads CASSYSGSSNEQFF. The CDR3 region has the DNA TGTGCCAGCAGTTACTCGGGCAGCTCCAATGAGCAGTTCTTC.

The chain recombines TRBV7-9 with TRBJ2-3; 7 bases line up with TRBD1. Losses at the gene ends were 4 bases for V and 2 bases for J; bases not matched to a gene: 6. The CDR3 is made up of 15 amino acids. From germline, CDR1 is SEHNR and CDR2 FQNEAQ (reference sequence). This CDR3 is CASSSDRVDTDTQYF. CDR3 in DNA: TGTGCCAGCAGCTCCGACAGGGTAGACACAGATACGCAGTATTTT.

For the CDR3, the DNA is TGTGCCACCACATACAGGGGATTCCAAGAGACCCAGTACTTC. This gives the protein CATTYRGFQETQYF. The chain uses TRBV7-8 and TRBJ2-5, with TRBD1 matching 7 bases. V was pared by 10 bases and J by 1 base, with 9 bases of the junction left unmatched. CDR1 is SGHVS and CDR2 is FQNEAQ in the germline V gene. The CDR3 is made up of 14 amino acids.

The V gene is TRBV27, the J gene TRBJ1-6, with a tentative D call TRBD1 (6 bases). V gave up 5 bases and J gave up 6 bases, with 14 bases separating them. The CDR3 has 15 residues. The germline V gene has CDR1 MNHEY and CDR2 SMNVEV (reference sequence). CDR3 DNA: TGTGCCAGCAGTGCCGGACAGCTTAGTAATTCACCCCTCCACTTT. Protein sequence: CASSAGQLSNSPLHF.

This chain connects TRBV4-1 to TRBJ2-5; tentative D call: TRBD2 (7 bases). CDR1 and CDR2 (germline): MGHRA, YSYEKL. Trimming cost V 3 bases and J 4 bases, with 24 bases left between them. The length of the CDR3 is 18 residues. DNA of the CDR3: TGCGCCAGCAGCCACGCGTCCGGATGGAGGGGGGGCAGAGAGACCCAGTACTTC. It yields the protein CASSHASGWRGGRETQYF.

The rearrangement uses TRBV7-6 and TRBJ2-1; 9 nucleotides line up with TRBD1. The CDR3 loop spans 15 amino acids. Germline V gene data show CDR1 as SGHVS and CDR2 as FNYEAQ. J gave up 8 bases and V 2 bases, and 7 bases lay outside the gene matches. CDR3: CASSLYPDRGDEQFF. CDR3 in DNA: TGTGCCAGCAGCTTATATCCGGACAGGGGCGATGAGCAGTTCTTC.

The chain has TRBV6-1 and TRBJ1-2; D ambiguous. Trimming left V 2 bases short and J 8 bases short, with 12 bases between. The CDR3 is 13 amino acids. Germline values: CDR1 MNHNS, CDR2 SASEGT. The CDR3 sequence: CASSESQVRGYTF. As DNA, the CDR3 is TGTGCCAGCAGTGAATCGCAGGTGCGCGGCTACACCTTC.

J is TRBJ2-7 and V is TRBV29-1, with a possible D match to TRBD1 (5 bases). Trimming removed 4 bases at V and 4 bases at J, with 11 bases between. CDR1 is SQVTM, CDR2 ANQGSEA, per germline. This CDR3 is built from 12 residues. Here the CDR3 DNA reads TGCAGCGTTGTGGCAGGGTCTTACGAGCAGTACTTC. Translating it yields CSVVAGSYEQYF.

V gene TRBV2 combines with J gene TRBJ1-2; D is perhaps TRBD1 (6 bases). The V end lost 1 base, the J end lost 0 bases, and 15 bases lay between the germline ends. The CDR3 extends over 17 amino acids. Looked up from germline, CDR1 is SNHLY and CDR2 is FYNNEI. CDR3: CASSEGRRGGTNYGYTF. For the CDR3, the DNA is TGTGCCAGCAGTGAAGGAAGGCGGGGGGGCACTAACTATGGCTACACCTTC.

This sequence joins TRBV6-5 and TRBJ2-2, with D perhaps matching TRBD1 (5 bases). The CDR3 is 14 residues long. V was pared by 2 bases and J by 5 bases, with 9 bases between. Germline lookup yields CDR1 MNHEY and CDR2 SVGAGI. CDR3 protein: CASSYTPGTGELFF. The CDR3, as DNA: TGTGCCAGCAGTTACACCCCAGGGACCGGGGAGCTGTTTTTT.

The genes are TRBV5-8 and TRBJ1-2; D remains ambiguous. The length of the CDR3 is 15 residues. Trimming cost V 7 bases and J 8 bases, with 24 bases left between them. CDR1 and CDR2 (germline): SGHTS, YDEGEE. The CDR3 DNA reads as TGTGCCAGCTCTCTCGCGGGGTTGGGTTCTGGCGGCTACACCTTC. It encodes CASSLAGLGSGGYTF.

The chain links TRBV7-9 to TRBJ2-1; no reliable D call. Trimming removed 5 bases from V and 8 bases from J, with 16 bases in between. Per the germline V gene, CDR1 is SEHNR and CDR2 is FQNEAQ (reference sequence). The CDR3 covers 14 residues. The CDR3 here is CASSLSIEVHEQFF. The DNA of the CDR3 is TGTGCCAGCAGCCTCTCGATAGAAGTCCATGAGCAGTTCTTC.